These 12 T cell receptor beta chains were all obtained from the same sample, sequenced in a study of OX40 agonist ivuxolimab in advanced cancers. The assay was immunoSEQ multiplex PCR, and TCRdb's table has in-frame clones only and misses some. The sample has 50,000 to 65,000 clones, 80% to 95% seen once. The sample was CD4+ or CD8+ T cells sorted from blood, taken in a trial of the OX40 agonist ivuxolimab. The receptors shown here come from an adult with an advanced solid tumor such as melanoma, head and neck, liver or kidney cancer.

The chain is built from TRBV7-9 and TRBJ1-5, with a weak D call TRBD1 (5 bases). The germline CDR1 and CDR2 sequences are SEHNR and FQNEAQ (reference sequence). The CDR3 sequence is 17 residues long. Trimming stripped 1 base from V and 5 bases from J, with 18 bases between. CDR3 DNA: TGTGCCAGCAGCTTAGGGGTGGGGGACGCCATTCATCAGCCCCAGCATTTT. Translation: CASSLGVGDAIHQPQHF.

The chain links TRBV27 to TRBJ2-7; 9 bases agree with TRBD2. Trimming took 5 bases from V and 5 from J; bases not matched to a gene: 10. The CDR3 runs 15 residues. Germline V gives CDR1 MNHEY, CDR2 SMNVEV (reference sequence). The CDR3 bases are TGTGCCAGCAGTCCCGACTATAGCGGGAGCCACGAGCAGTACTTC. This encodes CASSPDYSGSHEQYF.

This chain connects TRBV7-9 to TRBJ1-2; D unresolved. The germline gives CDR1 SEHNR, CDR2 FQNEAQ (reference sequence). This CDR3 region has 13 residues. Trimming removed 5 bases from V and 6 bases from J, with 13 bases in between. CDR3 bases: TGTGCCAGCAGCCTGCTGACTGAAGATGGCTACACCTTC. Translating it yields CASSLLTEDGYTF.

The chain has TRBV27 and TRBJ1-1; no definite D call. The CDR3 contains 14 residues. V was pared by 6 bases and J by 4 bases, with 15 bases between. The germline V gene encodes CDR1 MNHEY and CDR2 SMNVEV (reference sequence). For the CDR3, the DNA is TGTGCCAGCAGGCTAGTTGAGGGAGGCACTGAAGCTTTCTTT. Translating it yields CASRLVEGGTEAFF.

This chain connects TRBV13 to TRBJ2-2, with a tentative D call TRBD2 (6 bases). Trimming cost V 0 bases and J 2 bases, with 16 bases left between them. CDR3 length: 18 amino acids. The germline V gene has CDR1 PRHDT and CDR2 FYEKMQ (reference sequence). The CDR3 protein is CASSLGGRTTLNTGELFF. The CDR3 DNA reads as TGTGCCAGCAGCTTAGGAGGGAGGACTACTTTAAACACCGGGGAGCTGTTTTTT.

The chain links TRBV4-1 to TRBJ2-7; TRBD2 is a possible D gene (5 bases). Trimming took 0 bases from V and 0 from J, leaving 9 bases between them. Germline-derived CDR1 and CDR2 are MGHRA and YSYEKL. This CDR3 is 15 amino acids long. The CDR3 is CASSQEPGFSYEQYF. CDR3 sequence (DNA): TGCGCCAGCAGCCAAGAACCGGGGTTCTCCTACGAGCAGTACTTC.

There are a few counts of this clone. The chain couples TRBV11-3 to TRBJ1-1; no firm D call. Germline CDR1 and CDR2: SGHNT and YENEEA. The CDR3 consists of 16 residues. Trimming stripped 5 bases from V and 0 bases from J, with 16 bases between. The DNA for the CDR3 is TGTGCCAGCAGCACCCGCCCCAGGACGATGAACACTGAAGCTTTCTTT. This sequence encodes CASSTRPRTMNTEAFF.

The rearrangement joins TRBV7-9 to TRBJ1-1; D ambiguous. V shed 2 bases and J shed 0 bases, with 4 bases lying between them. Germline V lookup: CDR1 SEHNR, CDR2 FQNEAQ (reference sequence). This CDR3 is built from 13 residues. The DNA of the CDR3 is TGTGCCAGCAGCTTACCGATGAACACTGAAGCTTTCTTT. Protein product: CASSLPMNTEAFF. Looking up the rest from reference TRBV7-9 and TRBJ1-1 gives the full variable domain: DTGVSQNPRHKITKRGQNVTFRCDPISEHNRLYWYRQTLGQGPEFLTYFQNEAQLEKSRLLSDRFSAERPKGSFSTLEIQRTEQGDSAMYLCASSLPMNTEAFFGQGTRLTVV.

This rearrangement joins TRBV19 to TRBJ2-7; 10 bases map to TRBD1. This CDR3 has 15 amino acids. Losses at the gene ends were 3 bases for V and 3 bases for J; bases not matched to a gene: 5. The germline V gene encodes CDR1 LNHDA and CDR2 SQIVND (reference sequence). The CDR3: CASSMAGQGNYEQYF. The CDR3 DNA sequence: TGTGCCAGTAGTATGGCGGGACAGGGGAACTACGAGCAGTACTTC.

The V and J genes are TRBV6-5 and TRBJ1-1; a possible D gene is TRBD1 (6 bases). Between the trimmed V and J ends, which lost 2 bases and 4 bases, there was a span of 14 bases. The CDR3 runs to 15 residues. From germline, CDR1 is MNHEY and CDR2 SVGAGI. This chain's CDR3 is CASSYGRRGGTEAFF. The CDR3 DNA sequence: TGTGCCAGCAGTTACGGGAGGCGAGGGGGCACTGAAGCTTTCTTT.

This chain connects TRBV11-2 to TRBJ2-1; 11 nucleotides match TRBD2. Unmatched junction bases numbered 2, after V lost 0 bases and J lost 4 bases. This CDR3 is built from 16 residues. Germline-derived CDR1 and CDR2 are SGHAT and FQNNGV. In DNA, the CDR3 is TGTGCCAGCAGCTTAGATAGCGGGGGGGCTTACAATGAGCAGTTCTTC. Translating it yields CASSLDSGGAYNEQFF.

The chain links TRBV7-3 to TRBJ2-1; 10 nucleotides line up with TRBD1. The CDR3 is 17 amino acids. V was clipped by 0 bases and J by 7 bases; unmatched bases: 9. The germline V gene has CDR1 SGHTA and CDR2 FQGTGA. Written as DNA, the CDR3 is TGTGCCAGCAGCTTAACCTTCCGGACAGGGGGTAGGAATGAGCAGTTCTTC. Translating it yields CASSLTFRTGGRNEQFF.